This passage covers 32 T cell receptor beta chains from one sample sequenced in a study of hypomethylating agent response in myelodysplastic syndrome. Libraries were prepared by immunoSEQ multiplex PCR; TCRdb keeps only in-frame clonotypes and omits some of them. The sample holds thousands of clones, around 87% seen once. Sequencing was performed on bone marrow, taken before or after starting hypomethylating agent treatment for myelodysplastic syndrome (not recorded which). These receptors originate from a human donor with myelodysplastic syndrome.

The CDR3 loop is CASSLRRPGLAGGETQYF. Here the CDR3 DNA reads TGTGCCAGCAGCCTAAGGAGACCGGGACTAGCGGGGGGGGAGACCCAGTACTTC. This chain connects TRBV7-8 to TRBJ2-5; 16 bases align to TRBD2. The CDR3 has 18 residues. V was pared by 5 bases and J by 5 bases, with 11 bases of the junction left unmatched. In germline, CDR1 is SGHVS, CDR2 FQNEAQ.

The chain employs TRBV7-2 and TRBJ1-2; D remains ambiguous. There are 11 residues in the CDR3. CDR1 is SGHTA, CDR2 FQGNSA, per germline. Trimming shortened V by 2 bases and J by 12 bases, and 10 bases separated the two germline ends. In DNA form, the CDR3 reads TGTGCCAGCAGCTTACATAAGGTGGACACCTTC. Residues: CASSLHKVDTF.

The chain has TRBV9 and TRBJ1-5; 7 nucleotides agree with TRBD1. J gave up 1 base and V 3 bases, and 7 bases lay outside the gene matches. The CDR3 covers 16 residues. Germline CDR1 reads SGDLS; CDR2 reads YYNGEE. The DNA for the CDR3 is TGTGCCAGCAGCGAGGGAACAGGGGAAAGCAATCAGCCCCAGCATTTT. It is translated as CASSEGTGESNQPQHF.

The chain links TRBV7-6 to TRBJ2-2; 11 positions match TRBD2. The CDR3 extends over 18 amino acids. Looked up from germline, CDR1 is SGHVS and CDR2 is FNYEAQ. The J segment lost 4 bases and the V segment lost 1 base, leaving 8 bases of the junction unmatched. The CDR3 loop is CASSLVLAGGTSTGELFF. CDR3 in DNA: TGTGCCAGCAGCTTAGTGCTAGCGGGGGGAACATCCACCGGGGAGCTGTTTTTT. The full variable domain, rest sourced from reference TRBV7-6 and TRBJ2-2, is GAGVSQSPRYKVTKRGQDVALRCDPISGHVSLYWYRQALGQGPEFLTYFNYEAQQDKSGLPNDRFSAERPEGSISTLTIQRTEQRDSAMYRCASSLVLAGGTSTGELFFGEGSRLTVL.

V and J are TRBV6-1 and TRBJ1-2; a weak D match, TRBD1 (5 bases). V was shortened by 4 bases and J by 7 bases, with 22 bases between the two germline ends. This CDR3 is 16 amino acids long. The V gene's germline CDR1 is MNHNS and CDR2 SASEGT. The CDR3 spells CASSATGAPSRSGYTF. CDR3 bases: TGTGCCAGCAGTGCAACCGGGGCCCCATCGCGCTCTGGCTACACCTTC.

The CDR3 DNA sequence: TGTGCCTGGAGCGCGGACAGGGCTAGGGACATTCAGTACTTC. Translating it yields CAWSADRARDIQYF. The V and J genes are TRBV30 and TRBJ2-4, with 8 bases that match TRBD1. Germline loops: CDR1 GTSNPN, CDR2 SVGIG (reference sequence). The CDR3 runs 14 residues. Unmatched junction bases numbered 9, after V lost 3 bases and J lost 8 bases.

This clone was observed a single time. CDR3 sequence (DNA): TGTGCCAGCAGCCAAGGCAGGGAAGAGACCCAGTACTTC. This sequence encodes CASSQGREETQYF. The chain has TRBV4-2 and TRBJ2-5, with D perhaps TRBD1 (5 bases). There are 13 residues in the CDR3. Deletions cut 1 base from V and 3 bases from J, with 6 bases between. CDR1 is LGHNA and CDR2 is YNFKEQ in the germline V gene.

V usage is TRBV6-5 and J usage is TRBJ1-5; possibly TRBD1 for D (5 bases). The CDR3 is 14 amino acids. With 5 bases removed from V and 5 bases from J, the gap between germline ends came to 13 bases. Looked up from germline, CDR1 is MNHEY and CDR2 is SVGAGI. The CDR3 nucleotides are TGTGCCAGCAGTCCCCGGGGCCTCCATCAGCCCCAGCATTTT. It encodes CASSPRGLHQPQHF.

The chain links TRBV5-1 to TRBJ2-7; the match to TRBD1 covers 7 bases. Germline V gene data show CDR1 as SGHRS and CDR2 as YFSETQ. With 3 bases clipped from V and 6 bases from J, the junction kept 9 bases outside the gene matches. The CDR3 is 14 residues long. The CDR3 nucleotides are TGCGCCAGCAGCTCCCCGACAGGGACCGGCGAGCAGTACTTC. Encoded protein: CASSSPTGTGEQYF.

The chain recombines TRBV7-2 with TRBJ1-1; D not resolved. V was cut by 2 bases and J by 0 bases, with 7 bases left in between. Germline V CDR1 and CDR2: SGHTA, FQGNSA. The length of the CDR3 is 14 residues. The CDR3 here is CASSLSNMNTEAFF. The CDR3, as DNA: TGTGCCAGCAGCTTATCCAACATGAACACTGAAGCTTTCTTT.

V gene TRBV19 combines with J gene TRBJ1-2; D gene uncertain. V was clipped by 8 bases and J by 3 bases, with 10 bases between them. The CDR3 length is 12 residues. The germline gives CDR1 LNHDA, CDR2 SQIVND (reference sequence). The DNA of the CDR3 is TGTGCCAGTGGCTTGGCAGACTATGGCTACACCTTC. Protein: CASGLADYGYTF.

The chain links TRBV5-1 to TRBJ2-1; tentatively, D is TRBD1 (5 bases). This CDR3 is built from 17 residues. Between the trimmed V and J ends, which lost 0 bases and 0 bases, there was a span of 13 bases. Germline lookup yields CDR1 SGHRS and CDR2 YFSETQ. The CDR3 DNA reads as TGCGCCAGCAGCTTGGAAGGGGTAACGAGCTCCTACAATGAGCAGTTCTTC. It codes for CASSLEGVTSSYNEQFF.

The chain couples TRBV4-2 to TRBJ2-3; 9 bases are a match to TRBD2. Germline trimming cut 1 base from V and 1 base from J; bases unmatched to any gene: 9. The CDR3 sequence is 18 residues long. The germline CDR1 and CDR2 sequences are LGHNA and YNFKEQ. CDR3 region: CASSQGFVSSGGTDTQYF. The CDR3 region has the DNA TGTGCCAGCAGCCAAGGGTTTGTGTCTAGCGGGGGCACAGATACGCAGTATTTT.

The CDR3 protein is CASSPNTGFSYEQYF. The CDR3, as DNA: TGCGCCAGCAGCCCTAACACGGGATTCTCCTACGAGCAGTACTTC. The chain joins TRBV5-1 to TRBJ2-7; TRBD2 is a possible D gene (5 bases). The V and J ends lost 4 bases and 0 bases respectively, with 14 bases between them. The CDR3 covers 15 residues. The germline V gene encodes CDR1 SGHRS and CDR2 YFSETQ.

The genes are TRBV10-3 and TRBJ2-2, with D perhaps matching TRBD2 (6 bases). The ends were cut back, 4 bases at V and 7 bases at J, with 10 bases in the middle. Germline V lookup: CDR1 ENHRY, CDR2 SYGVKD. The CDR3 is 13 amino acids. CDR3 in amino acids: CAISVGGYGELFF. The CDR3 DNA sequence: TGTGCCATCAGTGTTGGAGGGTACGGGGAGCTGTTTTTT.

V is TRBV27 and J is TRBJ1-1; tentatively, D is TRBD1 (6 bases). This CDR3 has 13 residues. The V and J ends lost 3 bases and 8 bases respectively, with 13 bases between them. Germline V gene lookup returns CDR1 MNHEY and CDR2 SMNVEV (reference sequence). Written as DNA, the CDR3 is TGTGCCAGCAGTTTTCACGCGGGGGGCGAAGCTTTCTTT. Translating gives CASSFHAGGEAFF.

The rearrangement joins TRBV6-6 to TRBJ2-5, with D perhaps matching TRBD1 or TRBD2 (6 bases each). The CDR3 has 15 residues. Per germline, CDR1 MNHNY and CDR2 SVGAGI (reference sequence). With 2 bases removed from V and 4 bases from J, the gap between germline ends came to 14 bases. The CDR3 coding sequence is TGTGCCAGCAGTTACAACAGGGTGGGAGGAGAGACCCAGTACTTC. Translation: CASSYNRVGGETQYF.

The chain carries TRBV11-2 and TRBJ1-3; tentatively, D is TRBD1 (6 bases). Germline loops: CDR1 SGHAT, CDR2 FQNNGV. This CDR3 is 15 amino acids long. Trimming left V 3 bases short and J 0 bases short, with 9 bases between. The CDR3 DNA follows: TGTGCCAGCAGCTTGTCGGACAGCTCTGGAAACACCATATATTTT. Protein sequence: CASSLSDSSGNTIYF.

This sequence joins TRBV6-7 and TRBJ1-3; D gene unclear. TRBV6-7 is classed as an ORF, of uncertain function. There are 14 residues in the CDR3. Trimming stripped 7 bases from V and 0 bases from J, with 10 bases between. DNA for the CDR3: TGTGCCAGCAATTTTCTCATCTCTGGAAACACCATATATTTT. Amino acid sequence: CASNFLISGNTIYF.

The J gene is TRBJ1-1, the V gene TRBV11-2; unclear D gene. Trimming left V 3 bases short and J 5 bases short, with 7 bases between. The CDR3 covers 12 residues. Germline CDR1 is SGHAT and CDR2 is FQNNGV. The CDR3 bases are TGTGCCAGCAGCTTGGGATTTACTGAAGCTTTCTTT. It is translated as CASSLGFTEAFF.

CDR3 sequence (DNA): TGTGCCAGCAGCCAAGAGCGGGGTCCCGGGGAGCTGTTTTTT. Translating gives CASSQERGPGELFF. J is TRBJ2-2 and V is TRBV4-2; a possible D gene is TRBD2 (6 bases). This CDR3 has 14 residues. The V end lost 0 bases, the J end lost 6 bases, and 8 bases lay between the germline ends. The germline V gene encodes CDR1 LGHNA and CDR2 YNFKEQ.

The gene calls are TRBV7-8 and TRBJ2-4; D gene ambiguous. This CDR3 spans 18 amino acids. The V end was cut by 4 bases, the J end by 1 base, with 20 bases between. Per germline, CDR1 SGHVS and CDR2 FQNEAQ. CDR3 loop: CASSSLPADVFAKNIQYF. CDR3 bases: TGTGCCAGCAGCTCCCTACCCGCGGACGTATTTGCCAAAAACATTCAGTACTTC. Using reference TRBV7-8 and TRBJ2-4 for the parts outside the CDR3, the full variable domain is GAGVSQSPRYKVAKRGQDVALRCDPISGHVSLFWYQQALGQGPEFLTYFQNEAQLDKSGLPSDRFFAERPEGSVSTLKIQRTQQEDSAVYLCASSSLPADVFAKNIQYFGAGTRLSVL.

V gene TRBV7-9 combines with J gene TRBJ1-2; D possibly corresponds to TRBD1 (6 bases). CDR3 length equals 15 residues. CDR1 is SEHNR and CDR2 is FQNEAQ in the germline V gene (reference sequence). The ends were cut back, 5 bases at V and 7 bases at J, with 20 bases in the middle. The CDR3 bases are TGTGCCAGCAGCCAACTTGGGGCAGGGGCCGGTGGCTACACCTTC. It codes for CASSQLGAGAGGYTF.

The chain links TRBV19 to TRBJ1-2, with D possibly TRBD1 on 5 matching bases. V lost 3 bases and J 4 bases, leaving 9 bases between the germline ends. The germline V gene encodes CDR1 LNHDA and CDR2 SQIVND (reference sequence). This CDR3 has 13 residues. DNA of the CDR3: TGTGCCAGTAGTATCATGGGGCCCTATGGCTACACCTTC. This sequence encodes CASSIMGPYGYTF.

The J gene is TRBJ1-1, the V gene TRBV6-5; TRBD1 might be the D (5 bases). V was pared by 5 bases and J by 3 bases, with 16 bases between. There are 15 residues in the CDR3. The V gene's germline CDR1 is MNHEY and CDR2 SVGAGI. CDR3 amino acids: CASSAPSGGYTEAFF. CDR3 sequence (DNA): TGTGCCAGCAGTGCCCCCTCTGGGGGATACACTGAAGCTTTCTTT.

The J gene is TRBJ1-1, the V gene TRBV18; D is perhaps TRBD1 (6 bases). CDR1 and CDR2 from the germline V gene are KGHSH and LQKENI. V was pared by 3 bases and J by 1 base, with 9 bases between. The CDR3 has 14 residues. In DNA form, the CDR3 reads TGTGCCAGCTCACCCCTGGGGGCGAACACTGAAGCTTTCTTT. The encoded protein is CASSPLGANTEAFF.

The chain carries TRBV5-1 and TRBJ2-7; TRBD1 aligns across 7 bases. Germline trimming cut 2 bases from V and 7 bases from J; bases unmatched to any gene: 6. Germline CDR1 SGHRS, CDR2 YFSETQ. This CDR3 has 13 amino acids. The CDR3, as DNA: TGCGCCAGCAGCTTTAGGGGGCTGAAAGAGCAGTACTTC. Protein: CASSFRGLKEQYF. Looking up the rest from reference TRBV5-1 and TRBJ2-7 gives the full variable domain: KAGVTQTPRYLIKTRGQQVTLSCSPISGHRSVSWYQQTPGQGLQFLFEYFSETQRNKGNFPGRFSGRQFSNSRSEMNVSTLELGDSALYLCASSFRGLKEQYFGPGTRLTVT.

This chain links TRBV6-1 with TRBJ2-5; D might be TRBD2 (7 bases). The ends were cut back, 6 bases at V and 4 bases at J, with 12 bases in the middle. The CDR3 extends over 13 amino acids. Looked up from germline, CDR1 is MNHNS and CDR2 is SASEGT. This chain's CDR3 is CASRGGAPETQYF. The CDR3 bases are TGTGCCAGCAGGGGGGGGGCCCCAGAGACCCAGTACTTC.

The rearrangement links TRBV9 to TRBJ1-1, with no clear D. Trimming pared 0 bases from V and 0 bases from J, leaving 15 bases between. Germline lookup yields CDR1 SGDLS and CDR2 YYNGEE. The CDR3 consists of 17 residues. The CDR3 protein is CASSVGVNPALNTEAFF. The CDR3 coding sequence is TGTGCCAGCAGCGTAGGGGTCAACCCGGCCCTGAACACTGAAGCTTTCTTT.

V gene TRBV4-2 combines with J gene TRBJ2-1, with D unresolved. CDR1 is LGHNA, CDR2 YNFKEQ, per germline. Trimming pared 1 base from V and 7 bases from J, leaving 5 bases between. CDR3 size: 12 residues. The CDR3 region is CASSQASNEQFF. The CDR3 nucleotides are TGTGCCAGCAGCCAAGCGTCGAATGAGCAGTTCTTC.

J is TRBJ1-1 and V is TRBV7-2; the match to TRBD1 covers 8 bases. V dropped 1 base and J dropped 5; count of bases not matched to a gene: 9. Germline V gene lookup returns CDR1 SGHTA and CDR2 FQGNSA. This CDR3 is 16 amino acids long. The CDR3, as DNA: TGTGCCAGCAGCTTAGAGCAGGGGGCTAGGGGAACTGAAGCTTTCTTT. The encoded protein is CASSLEQGARGTEAFF.

The chain combines TRBV11-2 with TRBJ1-2; D is unclear. Germline values: CDR1 SGHAT, CDR2 FQNNGV. CDR3 length: 15 residues. The V end lost 5 bases, the J end lost 4 bases, and 17 bases lay between the germline ends. This CDR3 reads CASSPDHNEGYGYTF. CDR3 coding DNA: TGTGCCAGCAGCCCAGATCATAATGAGGGCTATGGCTACACCTTC.